A single T cell receptor (beta chain) is shown here with its context. Its antigen remains unknown. Primers for the PCR totalled 60 Vbeta and 13 Jbeta. Clones were sequenced by immunoSEQ multiplex PCR, and TCRdb holds only the in-frame ones, with some missing. This table holds some 150,000 clones, over 75% found once. The source of the sample is a study of cytomegalovirus exposure and HLA in healthy donors. Overall study findings and caveats: Most TCR sequences proved rare, with some public TCRs found in many donors. CMV serostatus was the only recorded immune exposure for donors. The CMV antigen specificity of a few CMV-associated chains was confirmed through in vitro analysis.

The TCR originated in a man aged 25 to 40 in good health and CMV-seropositive. Sequenced input: PBMCs.

In DNA form, the CDR3 reads TGCGCCAGCAGCCAAGATCGAGCCGCCATAACCTACGAGCAGTACTTC. It yields the protein CASSQDRAAITYEQYF. The genes are TRBV4-1 and TRBJ2-7, with no clear D. Germline V gene sequence: CDR1 MGHRA, CDR2 YSYEKL. The CDR3 has 16 residues. Trimming shortened V by 0 bases and J by 2 bases, and 14 bases separated the two germline ends.